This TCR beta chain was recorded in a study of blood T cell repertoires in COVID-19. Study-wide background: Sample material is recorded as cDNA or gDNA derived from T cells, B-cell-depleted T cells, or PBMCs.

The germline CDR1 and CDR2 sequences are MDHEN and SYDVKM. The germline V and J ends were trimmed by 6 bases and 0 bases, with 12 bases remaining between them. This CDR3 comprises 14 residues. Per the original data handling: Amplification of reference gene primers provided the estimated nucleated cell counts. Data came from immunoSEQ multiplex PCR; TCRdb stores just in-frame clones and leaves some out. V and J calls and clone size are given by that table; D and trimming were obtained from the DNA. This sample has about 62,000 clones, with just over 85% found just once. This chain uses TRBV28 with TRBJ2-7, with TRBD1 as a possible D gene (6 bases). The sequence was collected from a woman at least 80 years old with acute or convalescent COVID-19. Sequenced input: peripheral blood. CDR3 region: CASRTGTYSYEQYF. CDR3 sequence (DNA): TGTGCCAGCAGAACCGGGACATACTCCTACGAGCAGTACTTC.